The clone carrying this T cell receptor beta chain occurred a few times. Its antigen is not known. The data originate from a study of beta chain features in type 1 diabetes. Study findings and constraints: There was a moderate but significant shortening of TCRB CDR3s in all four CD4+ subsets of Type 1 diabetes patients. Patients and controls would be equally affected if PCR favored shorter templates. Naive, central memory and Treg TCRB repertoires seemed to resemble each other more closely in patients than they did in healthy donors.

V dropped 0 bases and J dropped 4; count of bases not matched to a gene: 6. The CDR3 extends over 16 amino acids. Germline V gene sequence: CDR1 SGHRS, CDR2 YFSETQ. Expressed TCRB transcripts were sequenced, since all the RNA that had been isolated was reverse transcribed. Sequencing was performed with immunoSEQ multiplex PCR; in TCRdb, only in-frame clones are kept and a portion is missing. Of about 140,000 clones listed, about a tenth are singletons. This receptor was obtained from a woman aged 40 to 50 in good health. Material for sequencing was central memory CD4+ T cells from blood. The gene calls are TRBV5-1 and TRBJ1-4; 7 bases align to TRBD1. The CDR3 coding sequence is TGCGCCAGCAGCTTGGATCCAGGGGGTATTAATGAAAAACTGTTTTTT. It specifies CASSLDPGGINEKLFF.